This T cell receptor (beta chain) is drawn from a study of blood T cell repertoires in COVID-19. Across the study: Some COVID-19 samples were acute and others convalescent; all came from the United States, Italy and Spain. PBMCs, B-cell-depleted T cells, or T cells provided the cDNA or gDNA that made up the material.

Looked up from germline, CDR1 is MNHEY and CDR2 is SVGEGT. The CDR3 length is 14 residues. V lost 6 bases to trimming and J lost 2 bases; unmatched junction nucleotides: 3. How the authors handled the data: Amplification from reference gene primers served as the basis for estimated nucleated cell counts. Method: immunoSEQ multiplex PCR; TCRdb's copy keeps in-frame clones and lacks some. V, J and clone size are those of that table, while D and trimming were read from the DNA. Altogether tens of thousands of clones are present, about 81% being singletons, with the ten largest covering more than 10%. The chain employs TRBV6-2 or TRBV6-3 and TRBJ2-7; TRBD2 matches 11 bases. The specimen sequenced was peripheral blood. This clonotype was sampled from a human donor in a cohort sampled during active COVID-19. DNA for the CDR3: TGTGCCAGCAGCAGACTAGCGGGAACCTACGAGCAGTACTTC. Translation gives CASSRLAGTYEQYF.